Below, 2 T cell receptor beta chains from the same sample are listed, as sequenced in a study of immune evolution from preneoplasia to lung adenocarcinoma. Profiling relied on immunoSEQ multiplex PCR, and the TCRdb table lists in-frame clones only, not all of them. In the table there are fewer than 50,000 clones, approximately 79% of which are singletons. The sample was FFPE invasive lung adenocarcinoma tissue. The receptors shown here come from a person aged 55 to 75 with lung adenocarcinoma.

The chain carries TRBV9 and TRBJ2-3; D gene ambiguous. Between the trimmed V and J ends, which lost 0 bases and 1 base, there was a span of 9 bases. This CDR3 is built from 15 residues. The germline CDR1 and CDR2 sequences are SGDLS and YYNGEE. The CDR3 coding sequence is TGTGCCAGCAGCGTAGGCAGCCAACGCACAGATACGCAGTATTTT. It translates to CASSVGSQRTDTQYF. The full variable domain, with the rest looked up from reference TRBV9 and TRBJ2-3, is DSGVTQTPKHLITATGQRVTLRCSPRSGDLSVYWYQQSLDQGLQFLIQYYNGEERAKGNILERFSAQQFPDLHSELNLSSLELGDSALYFCASSVGSQRTDTQYFGPGTRLTVL.

V and J are TRBV2 and TRBJ2-3; D not certain. Trimming pared 4 bases from V and 0 bases from J, leaving 5 bases between. The CDR3 extends over 13 amino acids. The V gene's germline CDR1 is SNHLY and CDR2 FYNNEI. As DNA, the CDR3 is TGTGCCAGCAGTGGTCTGAGCACAGATACGCAGTATTTT. It codes for CASSGLSTDTQYF.